A selection of T cell receptor beta chains follows, all from one sample in a study of cytomegalovirus exposure and HLA in healthy donors. Sequenced by immunoSEQ multiplex PCR; TCRdb stores in-frame clones only, minus some. The sample lists some 140,000 clones; approximately 74% were seen once. The sample was PBMCs. Receptors were obtained from a man younger than 35 in good health and CMV-seronegative. Both conserved end residues are trimmed from each CDR3. Fields, in order: clone size, J gene, V gene, CDR3 protein. Where a row states a size, it is once, few, many or the class of an expanded clone; other rows omit it.

clone size: -
J gene: TRBJ1-2
V gene: TRBV4-2
CDR3 protein: ASSQNRGRGGPTASDIYGYT

clone size: -
J gene: TRBJ1-6
V gene: TRBV5-5
CDR3 protein: ASSLKESSYNSPLH

clone size: few
J gene: TRBJ2-7
V gene: TRBV6-1
CDR3 protein: ASSEEGAGPYEQY

clone size: -
J gene: TRBJ2-7
V gene: TRBV9
CDR3 protein: ASSYNRRTGRYEQY

clone size: -
J gene: TRBJ2-5
V gene: TRBV4-1
CDR3 protein: ASSRIAGEGETQY

clone size: -
J gene: TRBJ1-6
V gene: TRBV5-4
CDR3 protein: ASSLWQVNSPLH

clone size: -
J gene: TRBJ2-2
V gene: TRBV19
CDR3 protein: ASTTRHRTGELF

clone size: few
J gene: TRBJ1-6
V gene: TRBV5-8
CDR3 protein: ASSFWPPNSPLH

clone size: -
J gene: TRBJ1-2
V gene: TRBV14
CDR3 protein: ASSPGVGYGYT

clone size: once
J gene: TRBJ2-1
V gene: TRBV15
CDR3 protein: ATSGVGTETYNEQF

clone size: -
J gene: TRBJ1-2
V gene: TRBV7-2
CDR3 protein: ASSLVVGGGVSGYT

clone size: -
J gene: TRBJ1-1
V gene: TRBV19
CDR3 protein: ASNSRGSSDTEAF

clone size: -
J gene: TRBJ2-3
V gene: TRBV19
CDR3 protein: ASSNGLAASTDTQY

clone size: once
J gene: TRBJ2-5
V gene: TRBV19
CDR3 protein: ASSIVRRSETQY

clone size: once
J gene: TRBJ1-1
V gene: TRBV11-3
CDR3 protein: ASSFGSRGGTEAF

clone size: few
J gene: TRBJ1-2
V gene: TRBV27
CDR3 protein: ASSLRREDGYT

clone size: -
J gene: TRBJ2-2
V gene: TRBV5-1
CDR3 protein: ASSSIQVTGELF

clone size: -
J gene: TRBJ2-1
V gene: TRBV6-6
CDR3 protein: ASSYNGHYNEQF

clone size: -
J gene: TRBJ2-3
V gene: TRBV11-3
CDR3 protein: ASSPGTITDTQY

clone size: -
J gene: TRBJ2-2
V gene: TRBV5-1
CDR3 protein: ASSLSTTNTGELF

clone size: -
J gene: TRBJ2-7
V gene: TRBV9
CDR3 protein: ASSVRQGNEQY

clone size: once
J gene: TRBJ2-3
V gene: TRBV6-4
CDR3 protein: ASSASGGTDTQY

clone size: -
J gene: TRBJ1-2
V gene: TRBV5-1
CDR3 protein: ASSLGQGGTYGYT

clone size: -
J gene: TRBJ2-2
V gene: TRBV6-4
CDR3 protein: ASSDSPTGTNTGELF

clone size: -
J gene: TRBJ1-2
V gene: TRBV5-1
CDR3 protein: ASSLEQGSNYGYT

clone size: few
J gene: TRBJ1-1
V gene: TRBV29-1
CDR3 protein: SVAGLGTEAF

clone size: -
J gene: TRBJ1-6
V gene: TRBV27
CDR3 protein: ASTTHPDRRGNSPLH

clone size: -
J gene: TRBJ2-1
V gene: TRBV5-1
CDR3 protein: ASSLARTSGGVDRRNEQF

clone size: -
J gene: TRBJ1-5
V gene: TRBV11-2
CDR3 protein: ASSSGQGSNQPQH

clone size: -
J gene: TRBJ1-6
V gene: TRBV4-2
CDR3 protein: ASSQVGLFNSPLH

clone size: -
J gene: TRBJ1-4
V gene: TRBV19
CDR3 protein: ASTPGGIATNEKLF

clone size: few
J gene: TRBJ2-2
V gene: TRBV2
CDR3 protein: ASSRDRPNLNTGELF

clone size: once
J gene: TRBJ2-7
V gene: TRBV6-5
CDR3 protein: ASSYSGQDPWEQY

clone size: -
J gene: TRBJ1-5
V gene: TRBV19
CDR3 protein: ASSILGGQPQH

clone size: -
J gene: TRBJ1-2
V gene: TRBV4-1
CDR3 protein: ASSWSQGYYGYT

clone size: few
J gene: TRBJ2-6
V gene: TRBV15
CDR3 protein: ATSNDSISGANGLT

clone size: few
J gene: TRBJ2-1
V gene: TRBV5-6
CDR3 protein: ASSYRQGDEQF

clone size: -
J gene: TRBJ1-5
V gene: TRBV25-1
CDR3 protein: ASSSPGQGDQPQH

clone size: -
J gene: TRBJ1-1
V gene: TRBV28
CDR3 protein: ASSLRTGETEAF

clone size: -
J gene: TRBJ2-2
V gene: TRBV7-9
CDR3 protein: ASSPRRADTGELF

clone size: -
J gene: TRBJ2-2
V gene: TRBV2
CDR3 protein: ASTRQGAGAGELF

clone size: -
J gene: TRBJ1-1
V gene: TRBV5-4
CDR3 protein: ASSWTGFNTEAF